These 20 T cell receptor beta chains share one sample of origin, sequenced in a study of identical twins. TCRdb re-called the 5' RACE reads through MiXCR, storing one row per CDR3 protein. The data contain about 790,000 distinct CDR3 sequences, approximately 18% of them singletons. These data also formed part of another study, on T cells expressing NK-cell markers.

Material for sequencing was PBMCs. The source of these receptors is a woman between 18 and 29 years old in good health.

This chain connects TRBV7-9 to TRBJ2-2; D not resolved. The germline CDR1 and CDR2 sequences are SEHNR and FQNEAQ (reference sequence). V gave up 5 bases and J gave up 5 bases, with 12 bases separating them. The CDR3 consists of 14 residues. The CDR3 nucleotides read TGTGCCAGCAGCCCCATCCTCGGGACCGGGGAGCTGTTTTTT. Translated, it gives CASSPILGTGELFF.

This clonotype has only a few counts. The rearrangement joins TRBV12-3 or TRBV12-4 to TRBJ1-1, with a tentative D call TRBD1 (5 bases). V dropped 6 bases and J dropped 13 bases, with 24 bases sitting between them. This CDR3 is built from 14 residues. Here the CDR3 DNA reads TGTGCCAGCAGGCTCGGAGGCACCCCTGGGGGTGTTTTCTTT. Protein: CASRLGGTPGGVFF.

The chain combines TRBV11-2 with TRBJ1-6; 8 bases map to TRBD1. CDR3 length: 15 residues. Germline loops: CDR1 SGHAT, CDR2 FQNNGV. After removal of 6 bases from V and 9 bases from J, the junction contained 10 bases not matched to a gene. The CDR3 sequence: CASRVGRGRSSPLHF. The CDR3 coding sequence is TGTGCCAGCAGGGTTGGCAGGGGGCGAAGTTCACCCCTCCACTTT.

The rearrangement links TRBV10-3 to TRBJ1-2, with 8 bases identical to TRBD1. CDR1 ENHRY and CDR2 SYGVKD come from the germline V gene. With 6 bases clipped from V and 13 bases from J, the junction kept 13 bases outside the gene matches. CDR3 length equals 13 residues. CDR3 sequence reads: CAISFTGQATFTF. The CDR3 nucleotides are TGTGCCATCAGCTTTACGGGACAGGCCACCTTCACCTTC.

The chain is built from TRBV9 and TRBJ2-5; 7 nucleotides line up with TRBD2. The CDR3 extends over 15 amino acids. V lost 0 bases to trimming and J lost 4 bases; unmatched junction nucleotides: 6. Germline CDR1 is SGDLS and CDR2 is YYNGEE. CDR3 DNA sequence: TGTGCCAGCAGCGTAGCAGCGGGAATCCGAGAGACCCAGTACTTC. It encodes CASSVAAGIRETQYF.

This sequence joins TRBV18 and TRBJ1-3; D perhaps matches TRBD1 (5 bases). The germline gives CDR1 KGHSH, CDR2 LQKENI. This CDR3 has 14 residues. Trimming pared 6 bases from V and 8 bases from J, leaving 17 bases between. The chain's CDR3 is CASSRDQRWDTIYF. The CDR3 region has the DNA TGTGCCAGCTCCCGGGACCAGAGGTGGGACACCATATATTTT.

V usage is TRBV29-1 and J usage is TRBJ1-1, with no clear D. The CDR3 sequence is 11 residues long. With 5 bases removed from V and 0 bases from J, the gap between germline ends came to 4 bases. CDR1 and CDR2 from the germline V gene are SQVTM and ANQGSEA. CDR3 bases: TGCAGCGTTATGATGAACACTGAAGCTTTCTTT. This encodes CSVMMNTEAFF. Full variable domain (outside the CDR3, taken from reference TRBV29-1 and TRBJ1-1): SAVISQKPSRDICQRGTSLTIQCQVDSQVTMMFWYRQQPGQSLTLIATANQGSEATYESGFVIDKFPISRPNLTFSTLTVSNMSPEDSSIYLCSVMMNTEAFFGQGTRLTVV.

This clonotype was found a few times. V and J are TRBV12-3 or TRBV12-4 and TRBJ1-3; the D gene is possibly TRBD1 (5 bases). Trimming left V 5 bases short and J 2 bases short, with 16 bases between. The CDR3 totals 16 residues. This chain's CDR3 is CASSPNSGAPGNTIYF. CDR3 coding DNA: TGTGCCAGCAGTCCCAATTCCGGGGCTCCTGGAAACACCATATATTTT.

The chain carries TRBV10-2 and TRBJ2-3, with 10 bases matching TRBD2. Germline values: CDR1 WSHSY, CDR2 SAAADI. Unmatched junction bases numbered 8, after V lost 6 bases and J lost 2 bases. The CDR3 consists of 16 residues. CDR3 DNA sequence: TGCGCCAGCAGCGGTCCTAGCGGGGGCTTCACAGATACGCAGTATTTT. Its translation is CASSGPSGGFTDTQYF.

This clonotype appeared a few times. V is TRBV6-1 and J is TRBJ1-1; 7 positions agree with TRBD1. Trimming cost V 1 base and J 5 bases; bases outside gene matches: 10. The CDR3 runs 16 residues. Germline CDR1 reads MNHNS; CDR2 reads SASEGT. DNA of the CDR3: TGTGCCAGCAGTGAAGGGACAGGCGACGATGGGACTGAAGCTTTCTTT. It codes for CASSEGTGDDGTEAFF.

This clonotype was recorded at least ten times. This rearrangement joins TRBV7-2 to TRBJ1-5; TRBD1 matches 7 bases. The CDR3 spans 13 residues. After removal of 3 bases from V and 9 bases from J, the junction contained 5 bases not matched to a gene. The germline V gene has CDR1 SGHTA and CDR2 FQGNSA. In nucleotides, the CDR3 is TGTGCCAGCAGCTTCGACAGGGACGCGCCCCAGCATTTT. It translates to CASSFDRDAPQHF. Variable domain in full (rest from reference TRBV7-2 and TRBJ1-5): GAGVSQSPSNKVTEKGKDVELRCDPISGHTALYWYRQSLGQGLEFLIYFQGNSAPDKSGLPSDRFSAERTGGSVSTLTIQRTQQEDSAVYLCASSFDRDAPQHFGDGTRLSIL.

The chain couples TRBV7-6 to TRBJ2-1; D unclear. Trimming cost V 3 bases and J 5 bases, with 8 bases left between them. The germline V gene encodes CDR1 SGHVS and CDR2 FNYEAQ. The CDR3 sequence is 13 residues long. The CDR3 sequence is CASSLDDHNEQFF. The CDR3 bases are TGTGCCAGCAGCTTGGACGATCACAATGAGCAGTTCTTC.

This clonotype appeared a few times. The J gene is TRBJ2-2, the V gene TRBV6-6; no definite D call. Deletions cut 10 bases from V and 1 base from J, with 10 bases between. Germline V gives CDR1 MNHNY, CDR2 SVGAGI (reference sequence). CDR3 length equals 13 residues. This chain's CDR3 is CATLTKNTGELFF. Written as DNA, the CDR3 is TGTGCCACCCTGACCAAGAACACCGGGGAGCTGTTTTTT.

This chain joins TRBV6-1 and TRBJ2-1; TRBD1 or TRBD2 may be the D gene (6 bases each). CDR3 length: 15 residues. The V gene's germline CDR1 is MNHNS and CDR2 SASEGT. V lost 10 bases and J lost 3, with 19 bases in between. CDR3 coding DNA: TGTGCCACCCGAAGGGGGGAGTCCAACTACAATGAGCAGTTCTTC. Protein sequence: CATRRGESNYNEQFF.

This rearrangement joins TRBV7-2 to TRBJ2-3, with D possibly being TRBD1 (5 bases). This CDR3 has 12 amino acids. CDR1 and CDR2 from the germline V gene are SGHTA and FQGNSA. V was pared by 5 bases and J by 8 bases, with 11 bases between. CDR3 amino acids: CASSPAQGTQYF. In DNA form, the CDR3 reads TGTGCCAGCAGCCCCGCTCAGGGTACGCAGTATTTT.

The rearrangement joins TRBV5-6 to TRBJ2-4; D is uncertain. The V gene's germline CDR1 is SGHDT and CDR2 YYEEEE. This CDR3 is built from 13 residues. Trimming took off 2 bases at V and 7 bases at J, with 10 bases between the two ends. CDR3 in amino acids: CASSFGSGNIQYF. CDR3 in DNA: TGTGCCAGCAGCTTCGGGTCTGGGAACATTCAGTACTTC.

This clonotype has only a few counts. CDR3: CSARPSGRGDTQYF. The CDR3 DNA is TGCAGTGCCAGACCAAGCGGGAGGGGAGATACGCAGTATTTT. V is TRBV20-1 and J is TRBJ2-3, with 10 bases aligning to TRBD2. V shed 6 bases and J 5 bases; nucleotides not matched to a gene: 8. The CDR3 loop spans 14 amino acids. Per the germline V gene, CDR1 is DFQATT and CDR2 is SNEGSKA (reference sequence).

This clonotype was counted at least ten times. J is TRBJ1-1 and V is TRBV6-1; 9 bases line up with TRBD1. Germline values: CDR1 MNHNS, CDR2 SASEGT. Losses at the gene ends were 2 bases for V and 4 bases for J; bases not matched to a gene: 5. CDR3 length equals 15 residues. The chain's CDR3 is CASSETGGGATEAFF. The CDR3, as DNA: TGTGCCAGCAGTGAAACAGGGGGCGGCGCCACTGAAGCTTTCTTT.

V is TRBV4-2 and J is TRBJ2-5; no firm D call. Germline CDR1 LGHNA, CDR2 YNFKEQ. Deletions cut 0 bases from V and 4 bases from J, with 9 bases between. The CDR3 is made up of 14 amino acids. CDR3 region: CASSQELGGETQYF. Here the CDR3 DNA reads TGTGCCAGCAGCCAAGAACTCGGCGGAGAGACCCAGTACTTC.

Only a few counts were recorded for this clonotype. The J gene is TRBJ2-1, the V gene TRBV5-1; no definite D call. The CDR3 consists of 16 residues. Trimming pared 0 bases from V and 4 bases from J, leaving 14 bases between. The germline V gene encodes CDR1 SGHRS and CDR2 YFSETQ. CDR3 sequence: CASSLAVLQGYNEQFF. The CDR3 nucleotides are TGCGCCAGCAGCTTGGCCGTTCTACAAGGGTACAATGAGCAGTTCTTC.